These 14 T cell receptor beta chains were sequenced from one sample in a study of regulatory T cells in long-lasting Graves disease. Time point noted: newly diagnosed GD, antithyroid drugs for less than 3 months. With RNA extracted from PBMCs as input, the TCR library was made. Sequencing libraries for TCR beta were prepared with iRepertoire HTBI primers and Arm-PCR of CDR3 regions. In TCRdb, the multiplex PCR reads were re-called with MiXCR into one record per CDR3 protein. This sample yields approximately 230,000 distinct CDR3 sequences, of which 15% to 20% are seen a single time; roughly a fifth belongs to the top ten. The input for sequencing was peripheral blood mononuclear cells (PBMCs), taken at new diagnosis, from a patient treated with antithyroid drugs. The receptor source for this set is a female donor with Graves disease.

In regard to this clonotype: A much larger clone is a single base away; this may be a read error. Likely a read error: the CDR3 ends without its conserved phenylalanine or tryptophan. The rearrangement joins TRBV7-3 to TRBJ2-1, with D maybe TRBD1 (6 bases). Germline V CDR1 and CDR2: SGHTA, FQGTGA. This CDR3 contains 14 residues. Trimming cost V 1 base and J 5 bases, with 9 bases left between them. The CDR3 DNA reads as TGTGCCAGCAGCTTAATAGGGGGTAACAATGAGCAGTTCGTC. Protein product: CASSLIGGNNEQFV.

This clonotype was seen ten or more times. The rearrangement links TRBV7-3 to TRBJ2-7; D may match TRBD1 or TRBD2 (5 bases each). Germline CDR1 reads SGHTA; CDR2 reads FQGTGA. The CDR3 runs to 15 residues. V lost 0 bases and J lost 5, with 14 bases in between. CDR3 DNA: TGTGCCAGCAGCTTAACGAGGGCAGGGAACCACGAGCAGTACTTC. Encoded protein: CASSLTRAGNHEQYF.

This clonotype was counted ten times or more. The chain joins TRBV2 to TRBJ2-5, with D perhaps matching TRBD2 (6 bases). The germline V gene encodes CDR1 SNHLY and CDR2 FYNNEI. With 8 bases removed from V and 5 bases from J, the gap between germline ends came to 15 bases. This CDR3 contains 13 residues. This CDR3 reads CASRGNSHETQYF. The CDR3 nucleotides are TGTGCCAGCCGGGGGAACAGTCATGAGACCCAGTACTTC.

This clonotype was counted ten times or more. The rearrangement joins TRBV20-1 to TRBJ1-2; the match to TRBD1 covers 10 bases. J was trimmed by 4 bases and V by 4 bases; bases with no gene match: 15. Germline assignment: CDR1 DFQATT and CDR2 SNEGSKA (reference sequence). CDR3 length: 17 residues. This CDR3 reads CSAIDRGQGKEFYGYTF. CDR3 DNA: TGCAGTGCTATAGACCGGGGACAGGGGAAGGAATTCTATGGCTACACCTTC.

This chain uses TRBV28 with TRBJ1-3; TRBD1 matches at 7 bases. Germline lookup yields CDR1 MDHEN and CDR2 SYDVKM. This CDR3 comprises 14 residues. V was pared by 7 bases and J by 1 base, with 4 bases of the junction left unmatched. The CDR3 coding sequence is TGTGCCAGCAAAATACAGGGGTCTGGAAACACCATATATTTT. Translation gives CASKIQGSGNTIYF. The full variable domain, with the rest looked up from reference TRBV28 and TRBJ1-3, is DVKVTQSSRYLVKRTGEKVFLECVQDMDHENMFWYRQDPGLGLRLIYFSYDVKMKEKGDIPEGYSVSREKKERFSLILESASTNQTSMYLCASKIQGSGNTIYFGEGSWLTVV.

This clonotype was seen at least ten times. The chain joins TRBV6-2 or TRBV6-3 to TRBJ2-7; TRBD2 might be the D (6 bases). CDR3 length: 17 residues. V dropped 6 bases and J dropped 0 bases, with 21 bases sitting between them. Germline lookup yields CDR1 MNHEY and CDR2 SVGEGT. The CDR3 spells CASRLGIVGLISYEQYF. The CDR3 bases are TGTGCCAGCAGACTCGGTATAGTGGGACTGATCTCCTACGAGCAGTACTTC.

At least ten counts were recorded for this clonotype. The CDR3 reads CSVGRSRGGRSGPDNEQFF. The DNA for the CDR3 is TGCAGCGTTGGCCGATCCCGGGGGGGTCGATCGGGGCCGGACAATGAGCAGTTCTTC. The chain links TRBV29-1 to TRBJ2-1, with 8 bases identical to TRBD2. V lost 4 bases to trimming and J lost 5 bases; unmatched junction nucleotides: 22. Germline V gives CDR1 SQVTM, CDR2 ANQGSEA. This CDR3 is built from 19 residues.

This clonotype was detected many times. Since a much larger clone is just one base distant, this may be a read error. The gene calls are TRBV11-2 and TRBJ1-1; 7 nucleotides line up with TRBD1. The germline V gene encodes CDR1 SGHAT and CDR2 FQNNGV. The CDR3 runs 14 residues. After removal of 5 bases from V and 0 bases from J, the junction contained 3 bases not matched to a gene. CDR3 loop: CASSVTGLNTEAFF. The CDR3 DNA reads TGTGCCAGCAGCGTGACAGGGTTGAACACTGAAGCTTTCTTT.

This rearrangement joins TRBV9 to TRBJ2-2; 9 bases match TRBD2. CDR1 is SGDLS, CDR2 YYNGEE, per germline. The CDR3 consists of 16 residues. The trim removed 4 bases at V and 6 bases at J, leaving 10 bases unmatched. The DNA of the CDR3 is TGTGCCAGCAGCTCCTCCCGGACTAGCGAGGCCGGGGAGCTGTTTTTT. Translating it yields CASSSSRTSEAGELFF.

This clonotype was recorded at least ten times. V and J are TRBV20-1 and TRBJ1-5; weak D call: TRBD1 (5 bases). The V and J ends lost 4 bases and 4 bases respectively, with 11 bases between them. This CDR3 spans 13 amino acids. Looked up from germline, CDR1 is DFQATT and CDR2 is SNEGSKA (reference sequence). The CDR3 DNA follows: TGCAGTGCTACTTTGGGGGTTAATCAGCCCCAGCATTTT. This translates into CSATLGVNQPQHF.

This clonotype was seen repeatedly, ten times or more. The chain carries TRBV10-3 and TRBJ2-2; D is unresolved. In germline, CDR1 is ENHRY, CDR2 SYGVKD. V lost 7 bases and J 3 bases, leaving 6 bases between the germline ends. CDR3 length: 12 residues. The CDR3 region has the DNA TGTGCCATCACCCAAGACACCGGGGAGCTGTTTTTT. It is translated as CAITQDTGELFF.

This clonotype was detected only a few times. The CDR3 protein is CASSSMSRLAGEAYNEQFF. Here the CDR3 DNA reads TGTGCCAGCAGCTCTATGTCAAGACTAGCGGGAGAGGCCTACAATGAGCAGTTCTTC. The genes are TRBV11-2 and TRBJ2-1, with TRBD2 matching over 12 bases. Germline V CDR1 and CDR2: SGHAT, FQNNGV. This CDR3 has 19 residues. V lost 4 bases, J lost 2 bases, and 12 bases stayed unmatched. Looking up the rest from reference TRBV11-2 and TRBJ2-1 gives the full variable domain: EAGVAQSPRYKIIEKRQSVAFWCNPISGHATLYWYQQILGQGPKLLIQFQNNGVVDDSQLPKDRFSAERLKGVDSTLKIQPAKLEDSAVYLCASSSMSRLAGEAYNEQFFGPGTRLTVL.

Many counts were recorded for this clonotype. The V and J genes are TRBV6-2 or TRBV6-3 and TRBJ2-2; unclear D gene. The germline gives CDR1 MNHEY, CDR2 SVGEGT. This CDR3 is built from 15 residues. Between the trimmed V and J ends, which lost 5 bases and 5 bases, there was a span of 15 bases. The CDR3 is CASSTTRLGTGELFF. CDR3 DNA sequence: TGTGCCAGCAGTACCACAAGGCTGGGGACCGGGGAGCTGTTTTTT.

This clonotype has at least ten counts. The chain uses TRBV14 and TRBJ1-2; perhaps TRBD1 as D (5 bases). This CDR3 region has 12 residues. The V end lost 5 bases, the J end lost 6 bases, and 10 bases lay between the germline ends. From germline, CDR1 is SGHDN and CDR2 FVKESK. CDR3 nucleotides: TGTGCCAGCAGCAAGGGGACGGATGGCTACACCTTC. Protein product: CASSKGTDGYTF.